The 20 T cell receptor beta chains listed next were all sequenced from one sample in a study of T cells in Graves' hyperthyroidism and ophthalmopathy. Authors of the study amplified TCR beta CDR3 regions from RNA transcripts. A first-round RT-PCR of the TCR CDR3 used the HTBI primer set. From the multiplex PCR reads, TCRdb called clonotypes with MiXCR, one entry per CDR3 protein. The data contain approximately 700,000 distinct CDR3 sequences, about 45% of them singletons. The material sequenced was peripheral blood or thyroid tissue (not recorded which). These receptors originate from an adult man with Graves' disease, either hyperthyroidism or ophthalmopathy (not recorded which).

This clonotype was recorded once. The CDR3 loop reads CASSRTGANLQPQHF. In DNA form, the CDR3 reads TGTGCCAGCAGTCGTACAGGGGCGAATCTACAGCCCCAGCATTTT. This chain links TRBV2 with TRBJ1-5, with 7 bases lining up with TRBD1. V shed 5 bases and J 7 bases; nucleotides not matched to a gene: 11. CDR1 and CDR2 (germline): SNHLY, FYNNEI. CDR3 size: 15 residues.

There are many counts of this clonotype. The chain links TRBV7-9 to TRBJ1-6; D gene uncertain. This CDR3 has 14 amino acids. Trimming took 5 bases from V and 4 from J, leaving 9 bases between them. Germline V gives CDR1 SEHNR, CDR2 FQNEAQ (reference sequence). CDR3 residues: CASSQEGYNSPLHF. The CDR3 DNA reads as TGTGCCAGCAGCCAAGAAGGGTATAATTCACCCCTCCACTTT.

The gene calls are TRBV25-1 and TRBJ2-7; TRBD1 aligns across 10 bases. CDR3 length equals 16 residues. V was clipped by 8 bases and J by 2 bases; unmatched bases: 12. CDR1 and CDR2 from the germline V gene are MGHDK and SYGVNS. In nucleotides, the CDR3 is TGTGCCAGCTCCCCAAGTCGGACAGGGGGTGCCTACGAGCAGTACTTC. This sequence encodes CASSPSRTGGAYEQYF.

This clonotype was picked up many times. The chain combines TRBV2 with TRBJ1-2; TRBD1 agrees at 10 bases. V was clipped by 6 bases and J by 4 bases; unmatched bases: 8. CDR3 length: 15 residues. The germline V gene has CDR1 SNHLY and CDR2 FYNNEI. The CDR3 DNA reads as TGTGCCAGCAGACTTACGGGACAGGGGTTCTATGGCTACACCTTC. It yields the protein CASRLTGQGFYGYTF.

In nucleotides, the CDR3 is TGTGCCAGCAGTTTATTGGAGTTGTCTGGCTACACCTTC. This gives the protein CASSLLELSGYTF. V is TRBV25-1 and J is TRBJ1-2; D unclear. Trimming removed 5 bases at V and 7 bases at J, with 14 bases between. In germline, CDR1 is MGHDK, CDR2 SYGVNS. The CDR3 runs to 13 residues.

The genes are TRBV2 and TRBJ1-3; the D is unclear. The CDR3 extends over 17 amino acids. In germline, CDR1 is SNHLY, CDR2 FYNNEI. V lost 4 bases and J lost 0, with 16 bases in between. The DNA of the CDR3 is TGTGCCAGCAGTGCGGATGAGGCGTACAACTCTGGAAACACCATATATTTT. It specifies CASSADEAYNSGNTIYF.

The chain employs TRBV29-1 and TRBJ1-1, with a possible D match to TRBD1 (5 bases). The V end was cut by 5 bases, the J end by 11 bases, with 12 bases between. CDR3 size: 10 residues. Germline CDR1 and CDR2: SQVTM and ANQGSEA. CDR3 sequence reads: CSVKPGFAFF. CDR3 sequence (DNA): TGCAGCGTTAAGCCAGGGTTTGCTTTCTTT.

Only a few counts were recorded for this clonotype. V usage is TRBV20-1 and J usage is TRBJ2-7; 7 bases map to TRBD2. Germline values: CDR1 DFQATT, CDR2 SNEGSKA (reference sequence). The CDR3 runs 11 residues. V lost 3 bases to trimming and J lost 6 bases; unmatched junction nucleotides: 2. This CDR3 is CSARGGSEQYF. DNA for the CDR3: TGCAGTGCTAGGGGGGGGAGCGAGCAGTACTTC.

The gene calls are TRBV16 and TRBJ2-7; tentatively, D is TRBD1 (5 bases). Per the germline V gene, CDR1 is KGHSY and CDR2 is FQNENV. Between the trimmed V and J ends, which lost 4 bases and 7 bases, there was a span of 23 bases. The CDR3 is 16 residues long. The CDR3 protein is CASSRIPGASIREQYF. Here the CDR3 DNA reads TGTGCCAGCAGCCGAATACCTGGGGCATCGATCCGGGAGCAGTACTTC.

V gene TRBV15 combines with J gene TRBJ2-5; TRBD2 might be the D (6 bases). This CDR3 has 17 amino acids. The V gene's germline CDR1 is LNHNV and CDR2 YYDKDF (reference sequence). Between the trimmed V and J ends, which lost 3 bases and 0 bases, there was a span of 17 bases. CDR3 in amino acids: CATSSQRTGLNQETQYF. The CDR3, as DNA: TGTGCCACCAGCAGTCAGCGTACGGGACTCAACCAAGAGACCCAGTACTTC.

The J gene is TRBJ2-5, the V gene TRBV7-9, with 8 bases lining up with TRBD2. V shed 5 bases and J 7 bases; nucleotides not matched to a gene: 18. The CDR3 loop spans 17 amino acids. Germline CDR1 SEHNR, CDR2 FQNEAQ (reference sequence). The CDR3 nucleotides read TGTGCCAGCAGCCAATTCATCGGGGGGGCCGATGGAGGGACCCAGTACTTC. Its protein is CASSQFIGGADGGTQYF. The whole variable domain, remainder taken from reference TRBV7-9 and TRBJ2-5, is DTGVSQNPRHKITKRGQNVTFRCDPISEHNRLYWYRQTLGQGPEFLTYFQNEAQLEKSRLLSDRFSAERPKGSFSTLEIQRTEQGDSAMYLCASSQFIGGADGGTQYFGPGTRLLVL.

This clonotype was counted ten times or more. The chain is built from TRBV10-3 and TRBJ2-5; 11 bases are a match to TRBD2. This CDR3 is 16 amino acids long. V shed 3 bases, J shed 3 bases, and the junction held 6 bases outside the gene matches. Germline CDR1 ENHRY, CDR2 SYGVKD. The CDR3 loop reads CAISEGLAGGEETQYF. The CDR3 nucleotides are TGTGCCATCAGTGAAGGGCTAGCGGGGGGAGAAGAGACCCAGTACTTC.

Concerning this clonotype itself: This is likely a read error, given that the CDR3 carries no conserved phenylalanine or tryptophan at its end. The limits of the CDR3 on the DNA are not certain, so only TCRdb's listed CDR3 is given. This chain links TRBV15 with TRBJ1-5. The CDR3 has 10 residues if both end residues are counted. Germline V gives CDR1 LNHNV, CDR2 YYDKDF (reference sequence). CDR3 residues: CATSRILDDI.

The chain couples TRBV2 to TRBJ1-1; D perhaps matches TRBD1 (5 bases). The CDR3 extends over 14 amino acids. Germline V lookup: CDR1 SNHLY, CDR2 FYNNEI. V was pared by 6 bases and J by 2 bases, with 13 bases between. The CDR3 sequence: CASRGAPLNTEAFF. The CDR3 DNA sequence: TGTGCCAGCAGAGGGGCCCCCCTAAACACTGAAGCTTTCTTT.

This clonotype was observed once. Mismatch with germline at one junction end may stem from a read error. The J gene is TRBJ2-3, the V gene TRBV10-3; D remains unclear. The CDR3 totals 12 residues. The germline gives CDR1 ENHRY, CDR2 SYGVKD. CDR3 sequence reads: CASSYSIDTQYF. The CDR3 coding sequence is TGTGCCAGCAGTTACTCGATCGATACGCAGTATTTT.

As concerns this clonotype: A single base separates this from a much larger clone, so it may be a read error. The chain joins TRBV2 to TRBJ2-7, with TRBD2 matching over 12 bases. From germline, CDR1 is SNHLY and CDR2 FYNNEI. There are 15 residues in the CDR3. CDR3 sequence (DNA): TGTGTCAGCAGGAAGACTAGCGGGGGTACCTACGAGCAGTACTTC. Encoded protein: CVSRKTSGGTYEQYF.

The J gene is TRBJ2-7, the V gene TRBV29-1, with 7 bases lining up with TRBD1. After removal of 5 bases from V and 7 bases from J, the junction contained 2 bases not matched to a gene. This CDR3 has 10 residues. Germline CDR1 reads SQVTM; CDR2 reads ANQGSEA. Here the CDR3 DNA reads TGCAGCGTTACCAGGGGGGAGCAGTACTTC. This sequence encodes CSVTRGEQYF.

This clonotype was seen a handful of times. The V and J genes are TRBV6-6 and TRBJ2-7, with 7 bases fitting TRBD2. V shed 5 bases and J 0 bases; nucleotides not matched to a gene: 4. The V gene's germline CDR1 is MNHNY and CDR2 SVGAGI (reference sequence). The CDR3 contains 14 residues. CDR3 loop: CASSLADDSYEQYF. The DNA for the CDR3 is TGTGCCAGCAGTCTAGCGGACGACTCCTACGAGCAGTACTTC.

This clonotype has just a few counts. CDR3 bases: TGTGCCAGTAGTATCGGGGGAGGCGGGGAAGCTTTCTTT. Translation gives CASSIGGGGEAFF. The chain is built from TRBV19 and TRBJ1-1, with D possibly TRBD1 on 5 matching bases. Germline lookup yields CDR1 LNHDA and CDR2 SQIVND (reference sequence). CDR3 length: 13 amino acids. V shed 3 bases and J shed 8 bases, with 13 bases lying between them.

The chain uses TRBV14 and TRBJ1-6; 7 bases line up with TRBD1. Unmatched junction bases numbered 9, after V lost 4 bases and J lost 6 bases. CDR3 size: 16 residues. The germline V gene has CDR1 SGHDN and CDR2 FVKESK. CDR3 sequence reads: CASSPLDRPPNSPLHF. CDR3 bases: TGTGCCAGCAGCCCGTTGGACAGGCCTCCTAATTCACCCCTCCACTTT.